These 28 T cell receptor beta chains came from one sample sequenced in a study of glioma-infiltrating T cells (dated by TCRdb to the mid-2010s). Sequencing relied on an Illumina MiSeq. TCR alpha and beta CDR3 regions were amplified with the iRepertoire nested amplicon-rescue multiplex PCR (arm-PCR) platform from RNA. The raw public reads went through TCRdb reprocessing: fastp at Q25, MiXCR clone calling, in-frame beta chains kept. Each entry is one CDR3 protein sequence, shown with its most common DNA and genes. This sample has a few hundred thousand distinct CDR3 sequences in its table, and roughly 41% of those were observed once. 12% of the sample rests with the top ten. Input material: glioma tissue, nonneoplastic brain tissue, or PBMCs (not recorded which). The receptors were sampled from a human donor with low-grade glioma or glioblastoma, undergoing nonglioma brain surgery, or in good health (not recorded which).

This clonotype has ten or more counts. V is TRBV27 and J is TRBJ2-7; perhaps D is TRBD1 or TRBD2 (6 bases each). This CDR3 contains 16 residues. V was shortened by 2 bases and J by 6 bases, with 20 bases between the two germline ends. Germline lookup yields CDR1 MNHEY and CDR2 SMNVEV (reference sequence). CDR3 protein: CASSLLSPGALREQYF. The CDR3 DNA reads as TGTGCCAGCAGTTTACTTTCGCCGGGGGCGTTACGCGAGCAGTACTTC.

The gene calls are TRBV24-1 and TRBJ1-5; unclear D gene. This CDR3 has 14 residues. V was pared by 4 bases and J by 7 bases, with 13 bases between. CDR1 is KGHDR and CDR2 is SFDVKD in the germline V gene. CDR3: CATSDPTGRQPQHF. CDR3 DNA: TGTGCCACCAGTGACCCGACCGGGAGGCAGCCCCAGCATTTT.

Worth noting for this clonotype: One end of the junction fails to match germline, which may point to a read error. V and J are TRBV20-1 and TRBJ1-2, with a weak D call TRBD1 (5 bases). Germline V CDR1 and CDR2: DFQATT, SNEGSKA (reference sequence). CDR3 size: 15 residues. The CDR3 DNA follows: TGCAGTGCTAGAGGGGGCCCAATAGCTAACTATCGCTACACCTTC. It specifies CSARGGPIANYRYTF.

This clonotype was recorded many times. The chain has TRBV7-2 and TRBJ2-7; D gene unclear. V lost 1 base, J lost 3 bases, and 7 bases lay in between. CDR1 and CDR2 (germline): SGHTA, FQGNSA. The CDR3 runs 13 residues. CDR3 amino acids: CASSLVQNYEQYF. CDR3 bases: TGTGCCAGCAGCTTAGTACAGAACTACGAGCAGTACTTC.

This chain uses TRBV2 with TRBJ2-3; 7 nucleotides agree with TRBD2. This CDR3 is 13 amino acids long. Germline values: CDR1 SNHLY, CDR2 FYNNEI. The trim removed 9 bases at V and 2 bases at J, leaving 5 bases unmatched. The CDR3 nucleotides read TGTGCCAGAGGGACTACTTTCACAGATACGCAGTATTTT. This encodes CARGTTFTDTQYF. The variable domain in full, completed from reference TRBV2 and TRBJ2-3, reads EPEVTQTPSHQVTQMGQEVILRCVPISNHLYFYWYRQILGQKVEFLVSFYNNEISEKSEIFDDQFSVERPDGSNFTLKIRSTKLEDSAMYFCARGTTFTDTQYFGPGTRLTVL.

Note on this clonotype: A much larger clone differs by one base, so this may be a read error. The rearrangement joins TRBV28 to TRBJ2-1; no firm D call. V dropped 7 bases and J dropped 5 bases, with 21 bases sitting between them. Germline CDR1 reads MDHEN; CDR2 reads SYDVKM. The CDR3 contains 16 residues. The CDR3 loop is CASNRVTPCRNNEQFF. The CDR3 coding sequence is TGTGCCAGCAATCGGGTCACGCCGTGTAGGAACAATGAGCAGTTCTTC.

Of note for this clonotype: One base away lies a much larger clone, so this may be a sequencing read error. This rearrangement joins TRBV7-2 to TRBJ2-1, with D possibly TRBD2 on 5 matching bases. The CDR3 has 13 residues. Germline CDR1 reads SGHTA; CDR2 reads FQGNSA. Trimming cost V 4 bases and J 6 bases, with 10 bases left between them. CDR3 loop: CASSSRRVNEQFF. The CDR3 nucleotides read TGTGCCAGCAGCTCTCGGCGGGTCAATGAGCAGTTCTTC.

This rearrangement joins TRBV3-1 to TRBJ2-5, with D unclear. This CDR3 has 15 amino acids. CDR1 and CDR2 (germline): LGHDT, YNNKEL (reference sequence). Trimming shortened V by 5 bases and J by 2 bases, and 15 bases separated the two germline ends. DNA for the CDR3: TGTGCCAGCAGCACCCACTGGGCGGATCAAGAGACCCAGTACTTC. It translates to CASSTHWADQETQYF.

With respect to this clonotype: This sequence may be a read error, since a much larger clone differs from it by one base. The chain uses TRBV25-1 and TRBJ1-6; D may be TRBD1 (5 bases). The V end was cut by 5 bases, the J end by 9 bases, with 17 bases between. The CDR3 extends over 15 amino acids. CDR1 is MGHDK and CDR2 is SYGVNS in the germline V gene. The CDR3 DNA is TGTGCCAGCAGTCAACGGGACTCCTCTCGTTCACCCCTCCACTTT. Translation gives CASSQRDSSRSPLHF.

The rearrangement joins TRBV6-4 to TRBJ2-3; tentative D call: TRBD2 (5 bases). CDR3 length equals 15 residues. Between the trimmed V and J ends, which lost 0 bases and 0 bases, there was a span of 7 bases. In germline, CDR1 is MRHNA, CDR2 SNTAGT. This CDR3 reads CASSDSAGSTDTQYF. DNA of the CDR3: TGTGCCAGCAGTGACTCTGCGGGCAGCACAGATACGCAGTATTTT.

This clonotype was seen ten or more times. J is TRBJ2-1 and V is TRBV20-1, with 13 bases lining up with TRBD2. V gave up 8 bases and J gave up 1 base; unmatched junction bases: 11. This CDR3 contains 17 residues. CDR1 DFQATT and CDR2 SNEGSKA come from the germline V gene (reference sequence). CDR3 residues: CSLIGLAGARSYNEQFF. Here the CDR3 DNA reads TGCAGTCTCATCGGACTAGCGGGAGCCCGGTCCTACAATGAGCAGTTCTTC.

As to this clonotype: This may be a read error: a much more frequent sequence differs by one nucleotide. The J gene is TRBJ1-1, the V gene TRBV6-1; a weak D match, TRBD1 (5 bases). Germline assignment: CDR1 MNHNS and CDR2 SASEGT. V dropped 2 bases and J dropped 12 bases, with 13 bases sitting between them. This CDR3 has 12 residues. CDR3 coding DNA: TGTGCCAGCAGTGAAACAGGCCAAATGACTTTCTTT. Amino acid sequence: CASSETGQMTFF.

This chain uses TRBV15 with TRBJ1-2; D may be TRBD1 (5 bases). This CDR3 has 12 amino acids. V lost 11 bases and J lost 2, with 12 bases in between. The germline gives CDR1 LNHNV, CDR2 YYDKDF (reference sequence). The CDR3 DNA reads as TGTGCCGCCGGGGCAGAGAACTATGGCTACACCTTC. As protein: CAAGAENYGYTF.

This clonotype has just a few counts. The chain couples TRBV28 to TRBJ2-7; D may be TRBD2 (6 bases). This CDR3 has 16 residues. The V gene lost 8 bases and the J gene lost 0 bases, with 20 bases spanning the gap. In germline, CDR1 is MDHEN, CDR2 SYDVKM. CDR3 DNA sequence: TGTGCCAGCGCCCACCCCCCACGGGAGCCCTCCTACGAGCAGTACTTC. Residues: CASAHPPREPSYEQYF.

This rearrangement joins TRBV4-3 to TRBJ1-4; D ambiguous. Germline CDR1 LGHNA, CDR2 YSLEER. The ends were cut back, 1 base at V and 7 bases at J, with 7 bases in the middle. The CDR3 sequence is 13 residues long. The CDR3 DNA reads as TGCGCCAGCAGCCAAGGGGAAGGTGAAAAACTGTTTTTT. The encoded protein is CASSQGEGEKLFF.

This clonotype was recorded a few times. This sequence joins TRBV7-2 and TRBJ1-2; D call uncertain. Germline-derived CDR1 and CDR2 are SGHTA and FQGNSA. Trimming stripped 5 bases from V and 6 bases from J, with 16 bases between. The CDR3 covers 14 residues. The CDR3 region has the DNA TGTGCCAGCAGCCGTGCTCGGGAGGCCGATGGCTACACCTTC. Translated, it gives CASSRAREADGYTF.

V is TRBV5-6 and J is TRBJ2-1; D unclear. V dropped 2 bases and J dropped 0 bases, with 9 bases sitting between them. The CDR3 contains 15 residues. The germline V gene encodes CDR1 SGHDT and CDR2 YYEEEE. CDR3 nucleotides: TGTGCCAGCAGCTTTGTTGAGAGCTCCTACAATGAGCAGTTCTTC. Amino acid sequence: CASSFVESSYNEQFF.

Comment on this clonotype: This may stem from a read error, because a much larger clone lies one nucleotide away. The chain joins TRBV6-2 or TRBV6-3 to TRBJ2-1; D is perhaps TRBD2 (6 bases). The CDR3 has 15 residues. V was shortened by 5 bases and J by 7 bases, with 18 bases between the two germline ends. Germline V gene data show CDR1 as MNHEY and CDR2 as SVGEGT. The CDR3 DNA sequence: TGTGCCAGCAGTCCCCAGGTGGAGGGTATAAATGAGCAGTTCTTC. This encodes CASSPQVEGINEQFF.

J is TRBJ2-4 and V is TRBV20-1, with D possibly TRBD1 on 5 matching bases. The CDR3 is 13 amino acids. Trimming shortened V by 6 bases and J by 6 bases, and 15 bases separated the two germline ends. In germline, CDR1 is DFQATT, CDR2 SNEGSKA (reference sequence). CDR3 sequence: CSAPPRQPNIQYF. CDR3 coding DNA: TGCAGTGCCCCCCCCCGACAGCCAAACATTCAGTACTTC.

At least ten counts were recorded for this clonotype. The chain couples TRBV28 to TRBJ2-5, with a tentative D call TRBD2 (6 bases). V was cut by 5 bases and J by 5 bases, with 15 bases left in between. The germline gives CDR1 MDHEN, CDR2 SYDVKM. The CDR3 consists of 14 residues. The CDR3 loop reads CASSRWTKEETQYF. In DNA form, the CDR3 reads TGTGCCAGCAGTCGCTGGACTAAGGAGGAGACCCAGTACTTC.

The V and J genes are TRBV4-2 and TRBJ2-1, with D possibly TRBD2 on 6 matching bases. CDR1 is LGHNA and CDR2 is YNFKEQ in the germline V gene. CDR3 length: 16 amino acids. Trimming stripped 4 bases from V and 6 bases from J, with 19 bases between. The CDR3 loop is CASSPGTSPSINEQFF. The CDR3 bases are TGTGCCAGCAGCCCCGGGACTTCCCCCTCCATCAATGAGCAGTTCTTC.

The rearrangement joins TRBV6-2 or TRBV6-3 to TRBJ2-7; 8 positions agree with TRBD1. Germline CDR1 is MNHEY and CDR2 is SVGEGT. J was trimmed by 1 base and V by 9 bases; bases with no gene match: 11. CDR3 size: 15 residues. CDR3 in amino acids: CASKRAGGPSYEQYF. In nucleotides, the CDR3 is TGTGCCAGTAAGCGGGCAGGGGGCCCTTCCTACGAGCAGTACTTC.

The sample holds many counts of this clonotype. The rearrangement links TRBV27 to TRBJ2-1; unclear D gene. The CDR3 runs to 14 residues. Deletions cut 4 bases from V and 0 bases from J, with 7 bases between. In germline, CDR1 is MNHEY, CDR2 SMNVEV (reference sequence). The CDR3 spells CASSYGDSYNEQFF. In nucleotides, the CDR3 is TGTGCCAGCAGTTATGGTGACTCCTACAATGAGCAGTTCTTC.

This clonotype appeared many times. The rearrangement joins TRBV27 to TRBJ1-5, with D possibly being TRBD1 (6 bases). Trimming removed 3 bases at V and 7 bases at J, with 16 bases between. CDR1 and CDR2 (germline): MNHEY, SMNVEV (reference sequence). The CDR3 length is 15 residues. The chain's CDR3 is CASSFRAGAYQPQHF. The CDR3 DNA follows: TGTGCCAGCAGTTTCAGGGCAGGGGCATACCAGCCCCAGCATTTT.

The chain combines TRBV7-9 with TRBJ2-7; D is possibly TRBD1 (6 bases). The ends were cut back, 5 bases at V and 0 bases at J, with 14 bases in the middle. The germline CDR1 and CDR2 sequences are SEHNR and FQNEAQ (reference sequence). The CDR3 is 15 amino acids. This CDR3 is CASSPQGYTSYEQYF. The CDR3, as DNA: TGTGCCAGCAGCCCACAGGGCTATACCTCCTACGAGCAGTACTTC.

The DNA for the CDR3 is TGTGCCAGCTCACTAACAAGGAACAGGGCATCCTACGAGCAGTACTTC. Translated, it gives CASSLTRNRASYEQYF. The chain employs TRBV18 and TRBJ2-7, with a possible D match to TRBD1 (6 bases). In germline, CDR1 is KGHSH, CDR2 LQKENI. The CDR3 spans 16 residues. V lost 4 bases, J lost 1 base, and 17 bases lay in between.

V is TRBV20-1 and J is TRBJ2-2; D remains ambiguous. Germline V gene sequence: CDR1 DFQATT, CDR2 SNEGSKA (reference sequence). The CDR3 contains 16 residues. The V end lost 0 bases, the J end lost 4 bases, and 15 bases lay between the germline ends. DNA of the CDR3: TGCAGTGCTAGAGAAACCCTCGACATAGGCACCGGGGAGCTGTTTTTT. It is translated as CSARETLDIGTGELFF.

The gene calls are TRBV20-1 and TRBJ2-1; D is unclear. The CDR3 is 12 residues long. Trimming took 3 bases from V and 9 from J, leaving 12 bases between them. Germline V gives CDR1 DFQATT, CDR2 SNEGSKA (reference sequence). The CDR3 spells CSASRTRGEQFF. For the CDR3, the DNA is TGCAGTGCTAGCCGCACCCGAGGTGAGCAGTTCTTC.